These 25 T cell receptor beta chains were all obtained from the same sample, sequenced in a study of neoadjuvant anti-PD-1 for oral cavity cancer. Time point of the sample: after neoadjuvant nivolumab, at surgical resection. Only in-frame clones appear in the TCRdb table, and some are missing; sequencing was by immunoSEQ multiplex PCR. The sample lists about 14,000 clones; under 85% were seen once. The specimen was PBMCs, collected after nivolumab (anti-PD-1) treatment. Receptors were obtained from a person between 35 and 79 years old with oral cavity squamous cell carcinoma.

The chain recombines TRBV6-6 with TRBJ2-7; 8 nucleotides line up with TRBD2. Per germline, CDR1 MNHNY and CDR2 SVGAGI (reference sequence). This CDR3 is 15 amino acids long. V gave up 0 bases and J gave up 7 bases; unmatched junction bases: 8. The CDR3 here is CASSYSGTSSVEQYF. CDR3 nucleotide sequence: TGTGCCAGCAGTTACTCTGGGACTAGTTCGGTTGAGCAGTACTTC.

J is TRBJ1-2 and V is TRBV11-1; D not resolved. The V end lost 1 base, the J end lost 2 bases, and 8 bases lay between the germline ends. This CDR3 contains 14 residues. Germline loops: CDR1 SGHAT, CDR2 FQDESV (reference sequence). CDR3 amino acids: CASSLGQSNYGYTF. In nucleotides, the CDR3 is TGTGCCAGCAGCTTAGGGCAGTCCAACTATGGCTACACCTTC.

DNA of the CDR3: TGTGCCAGCAGAACCACAGGAGCTAACTATGGCTACACCTTC. Its translation is CASRTTGANYGYTF. The rearrangement uses TRBV5-6 and TRBJ1-2, with a possible D match to TRBD1 (5 bases). V was shortened by 5 bases and J by 0 bases, with 11 bases between the two germline ends. From germline, CDR1 is SGHDT and CDR2 YYEEEE. This CDR3 region has 14 residues.

This clone has only a few counts. The rearrangement uses TRBV7-9 and TRBJ2-7; perhaps TRBD1 as D (6 bases). Germline CDR1 is SEHNR and CDR2 is FQNEAQ (reference sequence). V gave up 4 bases and J gave up 6 bases, with 10 bases separating them. The CDR3 is 12 residues long. The CDR3 sequence is CASSSDRLEQYF. The CDR3 DNA follows: TGTGCCAGCAGCTCAGACAGGCTCGAGCAGTACTTC.

The rearrangement joins TRBV2 to TRBJ1-5; weak D call: TRBD1 (5 bases). The CDR3 consists of 13 residues. V dropped 7 bases and J dropped 9 bases, with 16 bases sitting between them. From germline, CDR1 is SNHLY and CDR2 FYNNEI. The CDR3 bases are TGTGCCAGCAATGTTGATGGGGGGGGGCCCCAGCATTTT. It yields the protein CASNVDGGGPQHF.

This chain links TRBV9 with TRBJ1-2, with D maybe TRBD1 (5 bases). CDR3 length: 14 residues. Trimming stripped 0 bases from V and 7 bases from J, with 13 bases between. CDR1 is SGDLS, CDR2 YYNGEE, per germline. The CDR3 sequence: CASSVGGEVPGYTF. In DNA form, the CDR3 reads TGTGCCAGCAGCGTAGGGGGGGAGGTTCCTGGCTACACCTTC.

This chain links TRBV4-1 with TRBJ2-3; TRBD2 might be the D (6 bases). CDR1 and CDR2 from the germline V gene are MGHRA and YSYEKL. The V end lost 4 bases, the J end lost 1 base, and 12 bases lay between the germline ends. The CDR3 totals 15 residues. The DNA of the CDR3 is TGCGCCAGCAGCCGAACGGGAGATGGCACAGATACGCAGTATTTT. Protein product: CASSRTGDGTDTQYF.

The CDR3 DNA follows: TGTGCCAGCAGCCCCGGAGGGGTAGCCACCTACAATGAGCAGTTCTTC. It specifies CASSPGGVATYNEQFF. The V call is TRBV5-4, the J call TRBJ2-1, with D possibly TRBD2 on 6 matching bases. Per the germline V gene, CDR1 is SGHNT and CDR2 is YYREEE (reference sequence). Trimming shortened V by 4 bases and J by 2 bases, and 16 bases separated the two germline ends. The CDR3 contains 16 residues.

This clone came up a few times. This rearrangement joins TRBV28 to TRBJ2-7; 7 nucleotides line up with TRBD2. CDR1 and CDR2 from the germline V gene are MDHEN and SYDVKM. With V trimmed by 6 bases and J by 4 bases, 6 bases remained unmatched. This CDR3 has 13 amino acids. This CDR3 is CASRTSGTYEQYF. The CDR3 DNA sequence: TGTGCCAGCAGAACCAGCGGGACTTACGAGCAGTACTTC.

The CDR3 spells CSVDPLVDETQYF. The CDR3 bases are TGCAGCGTTGACCCGTTGGTTGACGAGACCCAGTACTTC. The V gene is TRBV29-1, the J gene TRBJ2-5; D is ambiguous. The CDR3 covers 13 residues. The ends were cut back, 3 bases at V and 5 bases at J, with 13 bases in the middle. Germline CDR1 reads SQVTM; CDR2 reads ANQGSEA. Supplemented by reference TRBV29-1 and TRBJ2-5, the full variable domain reads SAVISQKPSRDICQRGTSLTIQCQVDSQVTMMFWYRQQPGQSLTLIATANQGSEATYESGFVIDKFPISRPNLTFSTLTVSNMSPEDSSIYLCSVDPLVDETQYFGPGTRLLVL.

This chain connects TRBV5-1 to TRBJ2-3; TRBD1 matches 8 bases. J was trimmed by 0 bases and V by 1 base; bases with no gene match: 4. Germline assignment: CDR1 SGHRS and CDR2 YFSETQ. The CDR3 has 16 amino acids. CDR3 DNA sequence: TGCGCCAGCAGCTTGACCCGACAGGGGAGCACAGATACGCAGTATTTT. Its protein is CASSLTRQGSTDTQYF. The full variable domain, with the rest looked up from reference TRBV5-1 and TRBJ2-3, is KAGVTQTPRYLIKTRGQQVTLSCSPISGHRSVSWYQQTPGQGLQFLFEYFSETQRNKGNFPGRFSGRQFSNSRSEMNVSTLELGDSALYLCASSLTRQGSTDTQYFGPGTRLTVL.

This clone occurred once. This CDR3 reads CASRHRTGQLYQETQYF. DNA of the CDR3: TGTGCCAGCAGACACCGTACCGGACAGCTGTACCAAGAGACCCAGTACTTC. The genes are TRBV28 and TRBJ2-5; a possible D gene is TRBD1 (6 bases). The V gene's germline CDR1 is MDHEN and CDR2 SYDVKM. The CDR3 is 17 residues long. V shed 6 bases and J shed 0 bases, with 20 bases lying between them.

V usage is TRBV19 and J usage is TRBJ2-2, with a possible D match to TRBD1 (6 bases). Looked up from germline, CDR1 is LNHDA and CDR2 is SQIVND (reference sequence). The V and J ends lost 2 bases and 7 bases respectively, with 14 bases between them. The CDR3 is made up of 15 amino acids. The CDR3 DNA follows: TGTGCCAGTAGTATACAACAGGGCTCCGGCGGGGAGCTGTTTTTT. It codes for CASSIQQGSGGELFF.

The rearrangement links TRBV5-1 to TRBJ2-7; D may be TRBD1 (5 bases). Between the trimmed V and J ends, which lost 2 bases and 1 base, there was a span of 7 bases. The CDR3 runs 13 residues. Germline V gene data show CDR1 as SGHRS and CDR2 as YFSETQ. CDR3 nucleotides: TGCGCCAGCAGCTTAGCAGGGTCCTACGAGCAGTACTTC. Translated: CASSLAGSYEQYF.

This clone was seen a handful of times. This chain links TRBV6-8 with TRBJ1-4; D remains unclear. Germline lookup yields CDR1 MNHGY and CDR2 SAAAGT. This CDR3 contains 15 residues. The V and J ends lost 6 bases and 8 bases respectively, with 19 bases between them. In DNA, the CDR3 is TGTGCCAGCAGCCCCCGCGGGCACCGCCAGGAAAAACTGTTTTTT. This encodes CASSPRGHRQEKLFF.

The chain employs TRBV6-4 and TRBJ1-1; 7 nucleotides align to TRBD1. The V gene end was trimmed by 4 bases and the J gene end by 0 bases; junction bases not matched to a gene: 2. The germline V gene encodes CDR1 MRHNA and CDR2 SNTAGT. The CDR3 covers 14 residues. The CDR3 region is CASSATGMNTEAFF. In DNA form, the CDR3 reads TGTGCCAGCAGTGCGACAGGGATGAACACTGAAGCTTTCTTT.

The chain links TRBV21-1 to TRBJ2-7; TRBD1, as called in the table, went unchecked against the DNA. TRBV21-1 is flagged as a pseudogene. The CDR3 runs 15 residues. Here the CDR3 reads CASSKRVNRGGEQYF. The CDR3 DNA reads TGTGCCAGCAGCAAACGGGTGAACAGGGGTGGCGAGCAGTACTTC.

The rearrangement uses TRBV7-8 and TRBJ2-1; TRBD1 aligns across 7 bases. This CDR3 spans 13 amino acids. In germline, CDR1 is SGHVS, CDR2 FQNEAQ. The ends lost 5 bases at V and 6 bases at J; junction bases unmatched: 4. The chain's CDR3 is CASSKGTVNEQFF. Written as DNA, the CDR3 is TGTGCCAGCAGCAAAGGGACAGTCAATGAGCAGTTCTTC.

This rearrangement joins TRBV6-1 to TRBJ2-2, with unresolved D. V lost 7 bases, J lost 2 bases, and 8 bases lay in between. The CDR3 runs 13 residues. Per the germline V gene, CDR1 is MNHNS and CDR2 is SASEGT. CDR3 region: CASKYYNTGELFF. Written as DNA, the CDR3 is TGTGCCAGCAAGTACTATAACACCGGGGAGCTGTTTTTT.

The chain combines TRBV11-2 with TRBJ2-1, with 11 bases that match TRBD2. The J segment lost 6 bases and the V segment lost 1 base, leaving 2 bases of the junction unmatched. Germline CDR1 is SGHAT and CDR2 is FQNNGV. The CDR3 consists of 15 residues. This chain's CDR3 is CASSLATSGSNEQFF. The DNA of the CDR3 is TGTGCCAGCAGCTTAGCTACTAGCGGGAGCAATGAGCAGTTCTTC. The full variable domain, its missing parts supplied by reference TRBV11-2 and TRBJ2-1, is EAGVAQSPRYKIIEKRQSVAFWCNPISGHATLYWYQQILGQGPKLLIQFQNNGVVDDSQLPKDRFSAERLKGVDSTLKIQPAKLEDSAVYLCASSLATSGSNEQFFGPGTRLTVL.

The chain combines TRBV19 with TRBJ1-3; D unclear. The CDR3 runs to 12 residues. The germline CDR1 and CDR2 sequences are LNHDA and SQIVND (reference sequence). V was shortened by 8 bases and J by 0 bases, with 5 bases between the two germline ends. CDR3 in DNA: TGTGCCAGTTCCGGCTCTGGAAACACCATATATTTT. Translating gives CASSGSGNTIYF.

This clone was recorded a few times. The V and J genes are TRBV5-1 and TRBJ2-3; D perhaps matches TRBD1 (6 bases). Trimming shortened V by 2 bases and J by 7 bases, and 8 bases separated the two germline ends. This CDR3 has 12 amino acids. The germline V gene has CDR1 SGHRS and CDR2 YFSETQ. The CDR3 protein is CASSFQGHTQYF. The DNA for the CDR3 is TGCGCCAGCAGCTTCCAGGGGCATACGCAGTATTTT.

The chain uses TRBV7-6 and TRBJ2-1, with D unclear. The CDR3 spans 12 residues. Per germline, CDR1 SGHVS and CDR2 FNYEAQ. V lost 2 bases to trimming and J lost 13 bases, with 12 bases between them. The CDR3 DNA reads TGTGCCAGCAGCTTATTCCTAGGGATACAGTTCTTC. Its protein product is CASSLFLGIQFF.

The chain uses TRBV6-6 and TRBJ2-1; the D is unclear. The CDR3 is 12 amino acids. CDR1 is MNHNY and CDR2 is SVGAGI in the germline V gene (reference sequence). Between the trimmed V and J ends, which lost 5 bases and 8 bases, there was a span of 10 bases. CDR3 nucleotide sequence: TGTGCCAGCAGTGTCGGGTGGGATGAGCAGTTCTTC. Its translation: CASSVGWDEQFF.

The rearrangement joins TRBV13 to TRBJ2-2; 10 bases map to TRBD2. The germline gives CDR1 PRHDT, CDR2 FYEKMQ (reference sequence). The CDR3 covers 18 residues. V gave up 1 base and J gave up 5 bases; unmatched junction bases: 10. CDR3 sequence reads: CASSLAASGSLGTGELFF. The CDR3 DNA reads as TGTGCCAGCAGCTTAGCGGCTAGCGGGAGTTTGGGTACCGGGGAGCTGTTTTTT.